A selection of T cell receptor beta chains follows, all from one sample in a study of Graves' ophthalmopathy and Graves' hyperthyroidism. TCRdb re-analysed the multiplex PCR reads in MiXCR, keeping a single row per CDR3 protein. This sample yields 600,000 to 950,000 distinct CDR3 sequences, of which roughly 40% are seen a single time; 44% belongs to the top ten. The sequencing input was peripheral blood. All receptors derive from an adult man with Graves' ophthalmopathy. Each CDR3 is given with its conserved first and last residue. The order of the fields is clone size, D gene, CDR3 length, J gene, V gene, CDR3 protein, CDR3 DNA. D genes are given only for firm matches. Expanded clones get a size class; other rows say once, few or many, or leave the size out.

NA | NA | 14 | TRBJ2-7 | TRBV19 | CASSIAGTTYEQYF | TGTGCCAGTAGTATTGCAGGGACGACTTACGAGCAGTACTTC
NA | TRBD1 | 12 | TRBJ1-4 | TRBV29-1 | CSPDRVGEKLFF | TGCAGCCCCGACAGGGTTGGGGAAAAACTGTTTTTT
NA | NA | 14 | TRBJ2-2 | TRBV7-9 | CASRPGSNTGELFF | TGCGCCAGCAGACCGGGGTCGAACACCGGGGAGCTGTTTTTT
NA | TRBD1 | 13 | TRBJ1-1 | TRBV15 | CATSIESDRGAFF | TGTGCCACCAGCATCGAATCGGACAGGGGAGCTTTCTTT
NA | NA | 12 | TRBJ2-7 | TRBV29-1 | CSVGPGNGEQYF | TGCAGCGTTGGGCCCGGGAACGGCGAGCAGTACTTC
NA | NA | 18 | TRBJ1-4 | TRBV10-3 | CAISDAGHYGRNDEKLFF | TGTGCCATCAGTGATGCAGGCCACTATGGCAGAAATGATGAAAAACTGTTTTTT
once | TRBD1 | 14 | TRBJ1-1 | TRBV25-1 | CASSEGQTNTEAFF | TGTGCCAGCTCCGAGGGACAGACGAACACTGAAGCTTTCTTT
many | NA | 10 | TRBJ1-2 | TRBV9 | CASGGYGYTF | TGTGCCAGCGGGGGATATGGCTACACCTTC
NA | NA | 14 | TRBJ1-1 | TRBV9 | CASSVGGGLAEAFF | TGTGCCAGCAGCGTAGGTGGGGGCCTGGCTGAAGCTTTCTTT
NA | TRBD1 | 16 | TRBJ1-1 | TRBV25-1 | CASRDRGGLANTEAFF | TGTGCCAGCAGAGACAGGGGCGGACTGGCGAACACTGAAGCTTTCTTT
NA | NA | 13 | TRBJ2-7 | TRBV29-1 | CSVRDRPSYEQYF | TGCAGCGTTAGGGACCGACCCTCCTACGAGCAGTACTTC
NA | TRBD1 | 18 | TRBJ2-2 | TRBV19 | CASSMPGQRITNTGELFF | TGTGCCAGTAGTATGCCGGGACAGAGAATAACGAACACCGGGGAGCTGTTTTTT
few | NA | 15 | TRBJ1-5 | TRBV20-1 | CSASGWPDSNQPQHF | TGCAGTGCGTCGGGGTGGCCAGATAGCAATCAGCCCCAGCATTTT
few | TRBD2 | 14 | TRBJ2-7 | TRBV7-2 | CASSWGGVSYEQYF | TGTGCCAGCAGCTGGGGGGGGGTGAGCTACGAGCAGTACTTC
NA | TRBD2 | 13 | TRBJ2-2 | TRBV19 | CASSGGGAGELFF | TGTGCCAGTAGCGGTGGGGGGGCCGGGGAGCTGTTTTTT
NA | TRBD1 | 15 | TRBJ1-2 | TRBV7-9 | CASRGDRGRIYGYTF | TGTGCCAGCAGGGGGGACAGGGGTCGAATTTATGGCTACACCTTC
NA | NA | 14 | TRBJ1-1 | TRBV7-9 | CASSFGSGPSEAFF | TGTGCCAGCAGCTTCGGTAGCGGACCCTCTGAAGCTTTCTTT
few | TRBD2 | 13 | TRBJ2-7 | TRBV20-1 | CSASSSGDYEQYF | TGCAGTGCTAGTTCCAGCGGGGATTACGAGCAGTACTTC
many | TRBD1 | 14 | TRBJ2-5 | TRBV24-1 | CATSDPGQQETQYF | TGTGCCACCAGTGACCCGGGACAGCAAGAGACCCAGTACTTC
NA | NA | 15 | TRBJ1-1 | TRBV9 | CASSVDAVRETAAFF | TGTGCCAGCAGCGTAGATGCCGTGAGGGAGACCGCAGCTTTCTTT
NA | TRBD1 | 15 | TRBJ1-4 | TRBV15 | CATRRDRSTNEKLFF | TGTGCCACCCGCCGGGACAGGTCAACTAATGAAAAACTGTTTTTT
NA | TRBD2 | 16 | TRBJ2-5 | TRBV7-8 | CASSPRLAGGSETQYF | TGTGCCAGCAGTCCGCGTCTAGCGGGAGGGTCTGAGACCCAGTACTTC
many | TRBD1 | 15 | TRBJ1-1 | TRBV12-3/TRBV12-4 | CASSPTGGSNTEAFF | TGTGCCAGCAGCCCTACAGGGGGTTCGAACACTGAAGCTTTCTTT
many | TRBD1 | 13 | TRBJ1-5 | TRBV2 | CASQGGGFEPQHF | TGTGCCAGTCAGGGGGGGGGATTTGAGCCCCAGCATTTT
NA | TRBD1 | 15 | TRBJ1-5 | TRBV7-9 | CASSLGGTGHQPQHF | TGTGCCAGCAGCTTGGGCGGGACAGGGCATCAGCCCCAGCATTTT
NA | NA | 15 | TRBJ2-7 | TRBV9 | CASSQGPGAAREQYF | TGTGCCAGCAGCCAAGGACCGGGGGCCGCCAGGGAGCAGTACTTC
many | TRBD1 | 15 | TRBJ1-2 | TRBV12-3/TRBV12-4 | CASSLGDSRGYGYTF | TGTGCCAGCAGTTTAGGGGACAGCCGAGGGTATGGCTACACCTTC
few | TRBD2 | 16 | TRBJ2-5 | TRBV19 | CASRTGLAGSKETQYF | TGTGCCAGTAGGACGGGACTAGCGGGATCCAAAGAGACCCAGTACTTC
NA | NA | 16 | TRBJ1-5 | TRBV7-9 | CASSLVGPNSNQPQHF | TGTGCCAGCAGCTTGGTGGGCCCAAATAGCAATCAGCCCCAGCATTTT
NA | NA | 13 | TRBJ2-5 | TRBV29-1 | CSVDGGHGETQYF | TGCAGCGTTGACGGGGGACATGGAGAGACCCAGTACTTC
NA | NA | 14 | TRBJ2-5 | TRBV10-3 | CASSETVGGKTQYF | TGTGCCAGCAGTGAAACAGTCGGGGGAAAGACCCAGTACTTC
NA | TRBD1 | 16 | TRBJ1-1 | TRBV4-1 | CASSLTGTGVSTEAFF | TGCGCCAGCAGCCTCACCGGGACAGGGGTGAGCACTGAAGCTTTCTTT
few | NA | 15 | TRBJ2-5 | TRBV7-2 | CASTLGLAVVETQYF | TGTGCCAGCACCTTGGGTTTAGCGGTTGTGGAGACCCAGTACTTC
NA | NA | 16 | TRBJ1-4 | TRBV7-2 | CASSPLGPHRGEKLFF | TGTGCCAGCAGCCCCCTGGGCCCCCACCGAGGTGAAAAACTGTTTTTT
few | NA | 15 | TRBJ2-2 | TRBV7-2 | CASSLVSANTGELFF | TGTGCCAGCAGCTTAGTCAGCGCGAACACCGGGGAGCTGTTTTTT
many | NA | 13 | TRBJ2-7 | TRBV12-3/TRBV12-4 | CASGHGSSYEQYF | TGTGCCAGCGGACACGGGAGCTCCTACGAGCAGTACTTC
NA | NA | 16 | TRBJ1-5 | TRBV25-1 | CASTQFSGGSVQPQHF | TGTGCCAGCACCCAATTCTCCGGGGGATCGGTTCAGCCCCAGCATTTT
NA | NA | 14 | TRBJ1-1 | TRBV4-1 | CASSQDYGPTEAFF | TGCGCCAGCAGCCAAGATTACGGACCGACTGAAGCTTTCTTT
NA | TRBD2 | 15 | TRBJ2-7 | TRBV6-2/TRBV6-3 | CASSPIAGRAYEQYF | TGTGCCAGCAGCCCCATAGCGGGACGGGCCTACGAGCAGTACTTC
NA | NA | 15 | TRBJ2-7 | TRBV25-1 | CASSEWLGGNYEQYF | TGTGCCAGCAGTGAATGGTTGGGCGGAAATTACGAGCAGTACTTC
many | TRBD1 | 17 | TRBJ2-5 | TRBV15 | CATSREIQGVGQETQYF | TGTGCCACCAGCAGAGAAATCCAGGGGGTAGGACAAGAGACCCAGTACTTC
many | TRBD1 | 13 | TRBJ1-2 | TRBV29-1 | CSVLDRVNYGYTF | TGCAGCGTTCTTGACAGGGTAAACTATGGCTACACCTTC
few | TRBD1 | 14 | TRBJ2-5 | TRBV2 | CASSPGTGPETQYF | TGTGCCAGCAGCCCGGGGACAGGGCCAGAGACCCAGTACTTC